The clone carrying this T cell receptor beta chain showed up just once. Its antigen is as yet unknown. This sample is drawn from a study of cytomegalovirus exposure and HLA in healthy donors. Whole-study findings and limits: A later analysis linked a missense DCLRE1C variant to TCR beta V- and J-gene trimming.

The primer mix had 60 Vbeta and 13 Jbeta primers. TCRdb's copy holds only in-frame clones and misses some; the assay was immunoSEQ multiplex PCR. The sample has under 200,000 clones, almost 85% seen once; the top ten hold around 1%. Trimming stripped 3 bases from V and 5 bases from J, with 13 bases between. Per germline, CDR1 MDHEN and CDR2 SYDVKM. The CDR3 contains 15 residues. The sample was PBMCs. The sequence was obtained from a man aged 25-45 years in good health and CMV-seronegative. V usage is TRBV28 and J usage is TRBJ1-4; D uncertain. The CDR3 DNA reads TGTGCCAGCAGTTTTTCCGGGATATCAAATGAAAAACTGTTTTTT. As protein: CASSFSGISNEKLFF.